Shown below are 7 T cell receptor beta chains from a single sample sequenced in a study of read filtering for tumor transcriptome and immune sequencing. From around 440 ng of RNA, a library with molecular barcoded alpha/delta and beta/gamma adaptors was made. TCRdb redid the calling of the reads with MiXCR, one entry per CDR3 protein. The table shows nearly 60,000 distinct CDR3 sequences, with around an eighth occurring only once. What was sequenced was a population of CD138-negative cells sorted from bone marrow. The receptors shown here come from a donor aged 40 or older with multiple myeloma.

This clonotype was observed many times. The rearrangement joins TRBV4-1 to TRBJ2-6; D is unresolved. V dropped 3 bases and J dropped 4 bases, with 1 base sitting between them. CDR1 MGHRA and CDR2 YSYEKL come from the germline V gene. There are 12 residues in the CDR3. CDR3 amino acids: CASSQGANVLTF. Written as DNA, the CDR3 is TGCGCCAGCAGCCAGGGGGCCAACGTCCTGACTTTC.

There are many counts of this clonotype. This chain uses TRBV2 with TRBJ1-5, with a weak D call TRBD1 (5 bases). Trimming removed 8 bases at V and 1 base at J, with 15 bases between. CDR1 is SNHLY, CDR2 FYNNEI, per germline. This CDR3 is 15 amino acids long. CDR3 sequence reads: CASLPRVSSNQPQHF. The DNA for the CDR3 is TGTGCCAGCTTACCCAGGGTTAGCAGCAATCAGCCCCAGCATTTT.

This clonotype was seen only a few times. One end of the junction is discordant with germline, which a read error may explain. The chain links TRBV7-2 to TRBJ1-5; TRBD1 agrees at 7 bases. CDR3 size: 15 residues. The germline V gene encodes CDR1 SGHTA and CDR2 FQGNSA. The CDR3 coding sequence is TGTGCCAGCAGCTTAGCCTGGGGAGGGGGCCAGCCCCCGCATTTT. It translates to CASSLAWGGGQPPHF.

This clonotype was counted between two and nine times. This may stem from a read error, because a much larger clone lies one nucleotide away. This chain uses TRBV29-1 with TRBJ1-1; TRBD1 is a possible D gene (5 bases). CDR3 length: 15 residues. The germline CDR1 and CDR2 sequences are SQVTM and ANQGSEA. DNA for the CDR3: TGCAGCGTTGCACCCCCCGGACATCCGAACACTGAAGCTTCCTTT. It is translated as CSVAPPGHPNTEASF.

The rearrangement uses TRBV7-9 and TRBJ2-7, with 10 positions matching TRBD2. The CDR3 runs 15 residues. V lost 7 bases and J lost 5; bases outside the gene matches: 11. Germline-derived CDR1 and CDR2 are SEHNR and FQNEAQ (reference sequence). In DNA, the CDR3 is TGTGCCAGCACCCCCCCCCGGACTAGCGGAGACGAGCAGTACTTC. Residues: CASTPPRTSGDEQYF.

This clonotype was found a few times. The V call is TRBV5-1, the J call TRBJ1-1, with D possibly matching TRBD1 (5 bases). Germline V CDR1 and CDR2: SGHRS, YFSETQ. V gave up 0 bases and J gave up 1 base, with 7 bases separating them. The CDR3 has 14 amino acids. CDR3 amino acids: CASSLDGGNTEAFF. In DNA, the CDR3 is TGCGCCAGCAGCTTGGACGGGGGGAACACTGAAGCTTTCTTT.

This clonotype showed up many times. The chain's CDR3 is CASSFARSGNTIYF. The CDR3 DNA sequence: TGTGCCAGCAGCTTTGCCCGCTCTGGAAACACCATATATTTT. The J gene is TRBJ1-3, the V gene TRBV5-6; D not certain. CDR1 is SGHDT, CDR2 YYEEEE, per germline. V gave up 2 bases and J gave up 0 bases, with 6 bases separating them. This CDR3 region has 14 residues.